These 21 T cell receptor beta chains were all obtained from the same sample, sequenced in a study of shared clonotypes between healthy human individuals. Sequenced by immunoSEQ multiplex PCR; TCRdb stores in-frame clones only, minus some. The sample holds roughly 640,000 clones, around 97% seen once. The sample comprised naive CD4+ T cells sorted from blood. Stated subset: CD45RA+ positively selected. These receptors were taken from a young woman in good health.

Written as DNA, the CDR3 is TGTGCCAGCCGCGGGACAGGTAACTACAATGAGCAGTTCTTC. It codes for CASRGTGNYNEQFF. The rearrangement joins TRBV5-8 to TRBJ2-1; 8 bases are shared with TRBD1. Germline lookup yields CDR1 SGHTS and CDR2 YDEGEE. This CDR3 contains 14 residues. Losses at the gene ends were 7 bases for V and 3 bases for J; bases not matched to a gene: 6.

V usage is TRBV10-3 and J usage is TRBJ2-2; no firm D call. Trimming left V 3 bases short and J 5 bases short, with 10 bases between. Germline CDR1 is ENHRY and CDR2 is SYGVKD. The length of the CDR3 is 14 residues. CDR3 in DNA: TGTGCCATCAGTGACAGGAGAGAAACCGGGGAGCTGTTTTTT. Its protein product is CAISDRRETGELFF.

CDR3 in amino acids: CASSGRQGRFYNEQFF. DNA for the CDR3: TGTGCCAGCAGCGGAAGACAGGGGAGATTTTACAATGAGCAGTTCTTC. The chain links TRBV5-4 to TRBJ2-1; 8 bases fit TRBD1. The CDR3 sequence is 16 residues long. J lost 4 bases, V lost 4 bases, and 10 bases had no gene match. Germline V gene data show CDR1 as SGHNT and CDR2 as YYREEE (reference sequence).

The chain links TRBV7-9 to TRBJ2-5, with TRBD1 as a possible D gene (6 bases). The assigned J gene may be wrong: the sequence end matches TRBJ2-7 better. Per germline, CDR1 SEHNR and CDR2 FQNEAQ (reference sequence). CDR3 length: 16 residues. DNA for the CDR3: TGTGCCAGCAGACCCGGCAGGGGCCAGGGTACCTACGAGCAGTACTTC. Its protein is CASRPGRGQGTYEQYF.

The chain links TRBV5-8 to TRBJ2-5, with D perhaps TRBD1 or TRBD2 (5 bases each). The V end lost 2 bases, the J end lost 4 bases, and 24 bases lay between the germline ends. Germline loops: CDR1 SGHTS, CDR2 YDEGEE. The CDR3 covers 18 residues. The CDR3 DNA reads as TGTGCCAGCAGCTTATATCGTTTCCGGGACGAGAAACGAGAGACCCAGTACTTC. This codes for CASSLYRFRDEKRETQYF.

V gene TRBV28 combines with J gene TRBJ1-1, with D perhaps TRBD1 (5 bases). Germline CDR1 is MDHEN and CDR2 is SYDVKM. The CDR3 spans 13 residues. V was trimmed by 5 bases and J by 13 bases, leaving 20 bases between them. The CDR3 loop is CASSRNGDAWVFF. The DNA of the CDR3 is TGTGCCAGCAGTCGCAACGGGGACGCTTGGGTTTTCTTT.

V and J are TRBV11-3 and TRBJ2-1; a weak D match, TRBD1 (7 bases). Germline assignment: CDR1 SGHNT and CDR2 YENEEA. The V gene lost 4 bases and the J gene lost 4 bases, with 11 bases spanning the gap. The CDR3 runs 14 residues. The CDR3 here is CASSSQGGYNEQFF. DNA for the CDR3: TGTGCCAGCAGCTCGCAGGGGGGATACAATGAGCAGTTCTTC.

The chain couples TRBV28 to TRBJ1-1; D gene ambiguous. V lost 1 base, J lost 8 bases, and 8 bases lay in between. This CDR3 has 12 amino acids. Germline CDR1 reads MDHEN; CDR2 reads SYDVKM. CDR3 sequence (DNA): TGTGCCAGCAGTTTATCGGACGGAGAAGCTTTCTTT. As protein: CASSLSDGEAFF.

V gene TRBV10-2 combines with J gene TRBJ2-1; 9 nucleotides agree with TRBD1. J was trimmed by 8 bases and V by 7 bases; bases with no gene match: 12. Germline V gene lookup returns CDR1 WSHSY and CDR2 SAAADI. The CDR3 has 15 amino acids. This chain's CDR3 is CASKDRGANVYEQFF. The CDR3, as DNA: TGCGCCAGCAAAGACAGGGGGGCCAATGTTTATGAGCAGTTCTTC.

Details on this clone: Other DNA sequences in this sample translate to the same CDR3. The chain recombines TRBV2 with TRBJ1-1, with TRBD1 matching over 7 bases. Germline lookup yields CDR1 SNHLY and CDR2 FYNNEI. The CDR3 runs to 12 residues. The V segment lost 4 bases and the J segment 4 bases; nucleotides outside the gene matches: 0. The CDR3 bases are TGTGCCAGCAGTGGGGACAGCACTGAAGCTTTCTTT. It codes for CASSGDSTEAFF.

The rearrangement links TRBV10-1 to TRBJ2-6, with D uncertain. Trimming stripped 3 bases from V and 0 bases from J, with 18 bases between. From germline, CDR1 is WNHNN and CDR2 SYGVQD (reference sequence). The CDR3 spans 19 residues. CDR3 nucleotides: TGCGCCAGCAGTGATTTTGTTTTGAGACAAAGCTCTGGGGCCAACGTCCTGACTTTC. It encodes CASSDFVLRQSSGANVLTF.

V usage is TRBV28 and J usage is TRBJ2-5; D ambiguous. Germline V CDR1 and CDR2: MDHEN, SYDVKM. V lost 7 bases and J 5 bases, leaving 11 bases between the germline ends. The CDR3 is 12 residues long. The CDR3 coding sequence is TGTGCCAGCAAGGCCAGCCAGGAGACCCAGTACTTC. Translation: CASKASQETQYF.

The rearrangement links TRBV4-1 to TRBJ2-2; perhaps TRBD1 as D (7 bases). The CDR3 has 18 residues. CDR1 MGHRA and CDR2 YSYEKL come from the germline V gene. Trimming pared 4 bases from V and 1 base from J, leaving 19 bases between. The CDR3 region has the DNA TGCGCCAGCAGCCTGTTGCTAGGGGGCGGGAAGAACACCGGGGAGCTGTTTTTT. Its protein product is CASSLLLGGGKNTGELFF.

This chain joins TRBV28 and TRBJ2-7, with TRBD1 matching over 9 bases. V was pared by 7 bases and J by 4 bases, with 8 bases of the junction left unmatched. Germline CDR1 reads MDHEN; CDR2 reads SYDVKM. This CDR3 contains 14 residues. The CDR3 region has the DNA TGTGCCAGCACGACAGGGGGTGCTTTTTACGAGCAGTACTTC. Its protein product is CASTTGGAFYEQYF.

The CDR3 loop reads CASSLHGRGVETQYF. The CDR3 nucleotides read TGTGCCAGCAGCTTACACGGCAGGGGAGTAGAGACCCAGTACTTC. J is TRBJ2-5 and V is TRBV7-2, with D perhaps TRBD1 (6 bases). CDR1 is SGHTA and CDR2 is FQGNSA in the germline V gene. V was pared by 2 bases and J by 4 bases, with 14 bases between. The CDR3 spans 15 residues.

The chain joins TRBV5-1 to TRBJ1-2; 8 bases are shared with TRBD1. V gave up 0 bases and J gave up 8 bases; unmatched junction bases: 18. CDR3 size: 18 residues. The V gene's germline CDR1 is SGHRS and CDR2 YFSETQ. The CDR3 reads CASSLGGQWGQVDYGYTF. CDR3 DNA sequence: TGCGCCAGCAGCTTGGGTGGCCAGTGGGGACAGGTTGATTACGGCTACACCTTC.

The V and J genes are TRBV6-6 and TRBJ2-7, with D perhaps given as TRBD1 or TRBD2 (6 bases each). Germline CDR1 reads MNHNY; CDR2 reads SVGAGI (reference sequence). The CDR3 contains 14 residues. V was pared by 6 bases and J by 2 bases, with 14 bases between. Written as DNA, the CDR3 is TGTGCCAGCAGCCGCGGGAAGGGGGCCTACGAGCAGTACTTC. It specifies CASSRGKGAYEQYF.

This sequence joins TRBV28 and TRBJ1-5; 9 bases align to TRBD1. The ends lost 10 bases at V and 5 bases at J; junction bases unmatched: 9. CDR3 size: 14 residues. CDR1 is MDHEN and CDR2 is SYDVKM in the germline V gene. The CDR3 is CATPGQGDDQPQHF. In DNA, the CDR3 is TGTGCCACTCCGGGACAGGGTGATGATCAGCCCCAGCATTTT.

This chain uses TRBV7-6 with TRBJ2-2; TRBD2 aligns across 12 bases. The CDR3 consists of 15 residues. J gave up 8 bases and V 9 bases, and 10 bases lay outside the gene matches. Looked up from germline, CDR1 is SGHVS and CDR2 is FNYEAQ. This CDR3 is CASHGLAGSAGELFF. DNA of the CDR3: TGTGCCAGTCACGGACTAGCGGGGTCGGCGGGGGAGCTGTTTTTT.

V gene TRBV18 combines with J gene TRBJ2-7, with TRBD2 matching 10 bases. The CDR3 has 16 amino acids. Looked up from germline, CDR1 is KGHSH and CDR2 is LQKENI. With V trimmed by 2 bases and J by 6 bases, 10 bases remained unmatched. DNA of the CDR3: TGTGCCAGCTCACCATCCGGAGCTAGCGGGAGAAGCGAGCAGTACTTC. Translating it yields CASSPSGASGRSEQYF.

The sample holds one count of this clone. The rearrangement uses TRBV28 and TRBJ2-4; 7 bases are a match to TRBD2. CDR3 length: 17 residues. Germline CDR1 MDHEN, CDR2 SYDVKM. V lost 3 bases to trimming and J lost 2 bases; unmatched junction nucleotides: 10. This CDR3 reads CASSLRRASGPKNIQYF. The CDR3 bases are TGTGCCAGCAGTTTGCGGAGGGCTAGCGGACCCAAAAACATTCAGTACTTC.